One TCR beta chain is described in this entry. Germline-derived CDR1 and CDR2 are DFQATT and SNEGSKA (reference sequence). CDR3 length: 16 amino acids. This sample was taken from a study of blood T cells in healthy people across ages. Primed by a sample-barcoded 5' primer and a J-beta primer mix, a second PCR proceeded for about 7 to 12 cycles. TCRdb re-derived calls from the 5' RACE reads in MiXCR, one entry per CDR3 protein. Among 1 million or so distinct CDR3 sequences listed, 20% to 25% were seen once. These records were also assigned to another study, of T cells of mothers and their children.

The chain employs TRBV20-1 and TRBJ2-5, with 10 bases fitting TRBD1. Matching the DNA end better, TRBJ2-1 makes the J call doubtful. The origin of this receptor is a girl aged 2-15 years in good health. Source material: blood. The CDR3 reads CSAIEGDRGIWDEQFF. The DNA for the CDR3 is TGCAGTGCAATAGAGGGGGACAGGGGAATTTGGGATGAGCAGTTCTTC.